The rows below give T cell receptor beta chains drawn from one sample of a study of OX40 agonist ivuxolimab in advanced cancers. Assay used: immunoSEQ multiplex PCR; TCRdb lists only in-frame clones, some missing. The sample records under 65,000 clones, less than 95% being singletons. The material was CD4+ or CD8+ T cells sorted from blood, obtained in a trial of the OX40 agonist ivuxolimab. These receptors originate from an adult with an advanced solid tumor such as melanoma, head and neck, liver or kidney cancer. The CDR3 runs from the conserved cysteine through the conserved F or W. Fields, in order: clone size, D gene, J gene, V gene, CDR3 protein, CDR3 DNA. D genes are given only for firm matches. Not every row has a clone size; where given, it reads once, few, many or a size class.

clone size: .; D gene: .; J gene: TRBJ2-7; V gene: TRBV7-8; CDR3 protein: CASRDIGYEQYF; CDR3 DNA: TGTGCCAGCCGGGACATTGGATACGAGCAGTACTTC
clone size: .; D gene: TRBD1; J gene: TRBJ1-1; V gene: TRBV15; CDR3 protein: CASSGQLNTEAFF; CDR3 DNA: TGTGCCTCCTCGGGACAGTTGAACACTGAAGCTTTCTTT
clone size: .; D gene: .; J gene: TRBJ2-3; V gene: TRBV20-1; CDR3 protein: CSARERDTQYF; CDR3 DNA: TGCAGTGCTAGAGAGAGGGATACGCAGTATTTT
clone size: .; D gene: .; J gene: TRBJ1-1; V gene: TRBV5-7; CDR3 protein: CASSLPLPNTEAFF; CDR3 DNA: TGTGCCAGCAGCTTGCCTCTCCCAAACACTGAAGCTTTCTTT
clone size: .; D gene: .; J gene: TRBJ1-2; V gene: TRBV5-4; CDR3 protein: CASSTGLGGYTF; CDR3 DNA: TGTGCCAGCAGCACCGGACTCGGGGGCTACACCTTC
clone size: .; D gene: TRBD2; J gene: TRBJ2-7; V gene: TRBV11-3; CDR3 protein: CASSPGRGVSYEQYF; CDR3 DNA: TGTGCCAGCAGCCCAGGCCGGGGGGTATCCTACGAGCAGTACTTC
clone size: few; D gene: TRBD1; J gene: TRBJ1-2; V gene: TRBV27; CDR3 protein: CASSHDRDYGYTF; CDR3 DNA: TGTGCCAGCAGCCATGACAGGGACTATGGCTACACCTTC
clone size: .; D gene: .; J gene: TRBJ1-1; V gene: TRBV6-5; CDR3 protein: CASQLDPSNTEAFF; CDR3 DNA: TGTGCCAGCCAACTGGACCCCTCGAACACTGAAGCTTTCTTT
clone size: .; D gene: TRBD2; J gene: TRBJ2-3; V gene: TRBV5-1; CDR3 protein: CASAASGVTDTQYF; CDR3 DNA: TGCGCCAGCGCCGCGAGCGGGGTAACAGATACGCAGTATTTT
clone size: .; D gene: .; J gene: TRBJ2-3; V gene: TRBV2; CDR3 protein: CASSEGDTQYF; CDR3 DNA: TGTGCCAGCAGTGAAGGGGATACGCAGTATTTT
clone size: .; D gene: .; J gene: TRBJ1-1; V gene: TRBV13; CDR3 protein: CASSPRVGTEAFF; CDR3 DNA: TGTGCCAGCAGCCCCAGGGTTGGGACTGAAGCTTTCTTT
clone size: .; D gene: TRBD1; J gene: TRBJ2-3; V gene: TRBV27; CDR3 protein: CASSLSTGVDTQYF; CDR3 DNA: TGTGCCAGCAGTCTGAGCACAGGGGTAGATACGCAGTATTTT
clone size: .; D gene: .; J gene: TRBJ2-3; V gene: TRBV7-3; CDR3 protein: CASSLVGGTDTQYF; CDR3 DNA: TGTGCCAGCAGCTTAGTTGGAGGCACAGATACGCAGTATTTT
clone size: .; D gene: .; J gene: TRBJ2-1; V gene: TRBV9; CDR3 protein: CASSPPYSTSINEQFF; CDR3 DNA: TGTGCCAGCAGCCCACCATACTCTACTAGTATTAATGAGCAGTTCTTC
clone size: .; D gene: TRBD1; J gene: TRBJ1-2; V gene: TRBV5-5; CDR3 protein: CASSLAVRMTGDGYTF; CDR3 DNA: TGTGCCAGCAGCTTGGCCGTACGGATGACAGGGGACGGCTACACCTTC
clone size: few; D gene: .; J gene: TRBJ2-7; V gene: TRBV13; CDR3 protein: CASSRYTFEQYF; CDR3 DNA: TGTGCCAGCAGCCGGTACACGTTCGAGCAGTACTTC
clone size: .; D gene: TRBD1; J gene: TRBJ2-7; V gene: TRBV28; CDR3 protein: CASSRDSPTGEQYF; CDR3 DNA: TGTGCCAGCAGCCGGGACAGCCCGACCGGCGAGCAGTACTTC
clone size: .; D gene: TRBD1; J gene: TRBJ1-2; V gene: TRBV11-2; CDR3 protein: CASITGADGYTF; CDR3 DNA: TGTGCCAGCATTACAGGGGCGGATGGCTACACCTTC
clone size: .; D gene: .; J gene: TRBJ2-7; V gene: TRBV19; CDR3 protein: CASSIDGGSVNEQYF; CDR3 DNA: TGTGCCAGTAGTATAGACGGAGGGTCAGTAAACGAGCAGTACTTC
clone size: once; D gene: TRBD1; J gene: TRBJ2-1; V gene: TRBV7-2; CDR3 protein: CASSFPAGQGLYPYNEQFF; CDR3 DNA: TGTGCCAGCAGCTTCCCCGCTGGACAGGGGCTTTATCCCTACAATGAGCAGTTCTTC
clone size: .; D gene: TRBD2; J gene: TRBJ2-1; V gene: TRBV4-3; CDR3 protein: CASSQDTRLARSYNEQFF; CDR3 DNA: TGCGCCAGCAGCCAAGACACACGACTAGCGAGGTCCTACAATGAGCAGTTCTTC
clone size: once; D gene: .; J gene: TRBJ2-7; V gene: TRBV20-1; CDR3 protein: CSASGSYEQYF; CDR3 DNA: TGCAGTGCTTCCGGGAGCTACGAGCAGTACTTC
clone size: .; D gene: .; J gene: TRBJ1-2; V gene: TRBV29-1; CDR3 protein: CSVAETAQYGYTF; CDR3 DNA: TGCAGCGTTGCCGAGACAGCCCAATATGGCTACACCTTC
clone size: .; D gene: TRBD2; J gene: TRBJ2-1; V gene: TRBV5-6; CDR3 protein: CASSILAGGSYNEQFF; CDR3 DNA: TGTGCCAGCAGCATCTTAGCGGGAGGGTCCTACAATGAGCAGTTCTTC
clone size: .; D gene: TRBD1; J gene: TRBJ2-3; V gene: TRBV7-2; CDR3 protein: CASSLTLRTGTADTQYF; CDR3 DNA: TGTGCCAGCAGCTTAACCCTCCGGACAGGGACTGCAGATACGCAGTATTTT
clone size: once; D gene: .; J gene: TRBJ2-4; V gene: TRBV28; CDR3 protein: CAGAGAKNIQYF; CDR3 DNA: TGTGCCGGGGCAGGAGCCAAAAACATTCAGTACTTC
clone size: .; D gene: .; J gene: TRBJ1-6; V gene: TRBV12-5; CDR3 protein: CASGYGGSNSPLHF; CDR3 DNA: TGTGCTAGTGGTTACGGGGGGAGTAATTCACCCCTCCACTTT
clone size: .; D gene: TRBD2; J gene: TRBJ2-1; V gene: TRBV27; CDR3 protein: CASSLAGGSYNEQFF; CDR3 DNA: TGTGCCAGCAGTTTAGCGGGAGGGTCCTACAATGAGCAGTTCTTC
clone size: .; D gene: .; J gene: TRBJ2-3; V gene: TRBV11-3; CDR3 protein: CASSFDGTATDTQYF; CDR3 DNA: TGTGCCAGCAGCTTCGACGGGACGGCCACAGATACGCAGTATTTT
clone size: .; D gene: .; J gene: TRBJ1-6; V gene: TRBV19; CDR3 protein: CASSITSEESGNSPLHF; CDR3 DNA: TGTGCCAGTAGTATTACGTCCGAGGAGTCGGGAAATTCACCCCTCCACTTT
clone size: .; D gene: TRBD1; J gene: TRBJ1-6; V gene: TRBV5-6; CDR3 protein: CASSSWDRARDNSPLHF; CDR3 DNA: TGTGCCAGCAGCTCATGGGACAGGGCGCGGGATAATTCACCCCTCCACTTT
clone size: .; D gene: .; J gene: TRBJ2-1; V gene: TRBV27; CDR3 protein: CASSFVGREQRNEQFF; CDR3 DNA: TGTGCCAGCAGTTTTGTCGGGAGAGAGCAACGGAATGAGCAGTTCTTC
clone size: .; D gene: .; J gene: TRBJ2-7; V gene: TRBV11-1; CDR3 protein: CASSMDGLGLGEQYF; CDR3 DNA: TGTGCCAGCAGCATGGATGGCCTCGGCCTGGGAGAGCAGTACTTC
clone size: .; D gene: .; J gene: TRBJ1-1; V gene: TRBV9; CDR3 protein: CASSPGGVAEAFF; CDR3 DNA: TGTGCCAGCAGCCCCGGGGGAGTCGCTGAAGCTTTCTTT
clone size: .; D gene: TRBD2; J gene: TRBJ2-1; V gene: TRBV5-4; CDR3 protein: CASSLARGTRGNEQFF; CDR3 DNA: TGTGCCAGCAGCTTGGCGAGGGGGACTAGGGGCAATGAGCAGTTCTTC
clone size: .; D gene: .; J gene: TRBJ1-5; V gene: TRBV27; CDR3 protein: CASSLVGNQPQHF; CDR3 DNA: TGTGCCAGCAGTTTGGTTGGCAATCAGCCCCAGCATTTT
clone size: .; D gene: .; J gene: TRBJ2-1; V gene: TRBV9; CDR3 protein: CASSVAGVGYNEQFF; CDR3 DNA: TGTGCCAGCAGCGTAGCTGGGGTTGGGTACAATGAGCAGTTCTTC
clone size: .; D gene: TRBD1; J gene: TRBJ1-2; V gene: TRBV11-2; CDR3 protein: CASSPGQGGVHGYTF; CDR3 DNA: TGTGCCAGCAGCCCTGGACAGGGTGGAGTACATGGCTACACCTTC
clone size: .; D gene: TRBD2; J gene: TRBJ2-7; V gene: TRBV7-2; CDR3 protein: CASSLTLAGYDEQYF; CDR3 DNA: TGTGCCAGCAGCCTCACCCTAGCGGGGTACGACGAGCAGTACTTC
clone size: .; D gene: .; J gene: TRBJ1-1; V gene: TRBV10-1; CDR3 protein: CASSAVTEAFF; CDR3 DNA: TGCGCCAGCAGTGCAGTCACTGAAGCTTTCTTT
clone size: .; D gene: TRBD2; J gene: TRBJ2-1; V gene: TRBV19; CDR3 protein: CASSALGTSGDNEQFF; CDR3 DNA: TGTGCCAGTAGTGCTCTGGGGACTAGCGGCGACAATGAGCAGTTCTTC
clone size: .; D gene: TRBD2; J gene: TRBJ2-1; V gene: TRBV13; CDR3 protein: CASSFKAGGYEQFF; CDR3 DNA: TGTGCCAGCAGCTTTAAAGCGGGGGGATATGAGCAGTTCTTC
clone size: .; D gene: .; J gene: TRBJ2-1; V gene: TRBV11-2; CDR3 protein: CASSPGNNEQFF; CDR3 DNA: TGTGCCAGCAGTCCAGGGAACAATGAGCAGTTCTTC
clone size: .; D gene: .; J gene: TRBJ2-2; V gene: TRBV27; CDR3 protein: CASSLGQNTGELFF; CDR3 DNA: TGTGCCAGCAGTTTGGGACAGAACACCGGGGAGCTGTTTTTT
clone size: .; D gene: .; J gene: TRBJ2-7; V gene: TRBV4-1; CDR3 protein: CASSQEELDSYEQYF; CDR3 DNA: TGCGCCAGCAGCCAAGAAGAACTCGACTCCTACGAGCAGTACTTC
clone size: .; D gene: .; J gene: TRBJ1-1; V gene: TRBV19; CDR3 protein: CASSGGSGGTEAFF; CDR3 DNA: TGTGCCAGTAGTGGAGGCTCGGGCGGCACTGAAGCTTTCTTT
clone size: .; D gene: TRBD1; J gene: TRBJ2-7; V gene: TRBV7-6; CDR3 protein: CASSLGGTGSGEQYF; CDR3 DNA: TGTGCCAGCAGCTTAGGGGGGACAGGGTCAGGCGAGCAGTACTTC
clone size: .; D gene: TRBD2; J gene: TRBJ2-3; V gene: TRBV27; CDR3 protein: CASSSPSGTRTDTQYF; CDR3 DNA: TGTGCCAGCAGTTCTCCTAGCGGGACCCGCACAGATACGCAGTATTTT
clone size: .; D gene: TRBD1; J gene: TRBJ1-1; V gene: TRBV19; CDR3 protein: CASSIDWGQYTEAFF; CDR3 DNA: TGTGCCAGTAGTATAGACTGGGGACAGTACACTGAAGCTTTCTTT
clone size: .; D gene: .; J gene: TRBJ2-3; V gene: TRBV14; CDR3 protein: CASSLFIPDTQYF; CDR3 DNA: TGTGCCAGCAGTCTATTTATCCCGGATACGCAGTATTTT
clone size: few; D gene: TRBD1; J gene: TRBJ1-5; V gene: TRBV7-9; CDR3 protein: CASSSGDRGLLQPQHF; CDR3 DNA: TGTGCCAGCAGCTCCGGGGACAGGGGTTTGCTACAGCCCCAGCATTTT
clone size: .; D gene: .; J gene: TRBJ1-5; V gene: TRBV28; CDR3 protein: CASSTQVYSNQPQHF; CDR3 DNA: TGTGCCAGCAGTACTCAGGTTTATAGCAATCAGCCCCAGCATTTT
clone size: once; D gene: TRBD2; J gene: TRBJ2-3; V gene: TRBV9; CDR3 protein: CASSEMTSGKMDTQYF; CDR3 DNA: TGTGCCAGCAGCGAAATGACTAGCGGGAAAATGGATACGCAGTATTTT
clone size: .; D gene: .; J gene: TRBJ2-1; V gene: TRBV6-1; CDR3 protein: CASSEAPSSYNEQFF; CDR3 DNA: TGTGCCAGCAGTGAAGCCCCAAGCTCCTACAATGAGCAGTTCTTC
clone size: .; D gene: .; J gene: TRBJ2-7; V gene: TRBV30; CDR3 protein: CAWGPQGGFYEQYF; CDR3 DNA: TGTGCCTGGGGGCCACAGGGTGGGTTCTACGAGCAGTACTTC
clone size: .; D gene: .; J gene: TRBJ1-5; V gene: TRBV18; CDR3 protein: CASSPRGRQLGTEGPQHF; CDR3 DNA: TGTGCCAGCTCACCCCGGGGTAGGCAGCTCGGGACCGAGGGGCCCCAGCATTTT
clone size: .; D gene: .; J gene: TRBJ2-2; V gene: TRBV29-1; CDR3 protein: CSVDGDTGELFF; CDR3 DNA: TGCAGCGTTGACGGGGACACCGGGGAGCTGTTTTTT
clone size: .; D gene: .; J gene: TRBJ1-1; V gene: TRBV18; CDR3 protein: CASSPSGGEGTEAFF; CDR3 DNA: TGTGCCAGCTCACCGAGCGGGGGAGAGGGTACTGAAGCTTTCTTT
clone size: .; D gene: .; J gene: TRBJ2-7; V gene: TRBV27; CDR3 protein: CASSLGGRTIEQYF; CDR3 DNA: TGTGCCAGCAGTTTGGGCGGGCGGACCATCGAGCAGTACTTC
clone size: once; D gene: .; J gene: TRBJ1-5; V gene: TRBV27; CDR3 protein: CASSLVLGGQPQHF; CDR3 DNA: TGTGCCAGCAGTTTGGTTCTCGGAGGCCAGCCCCAGCATTTT